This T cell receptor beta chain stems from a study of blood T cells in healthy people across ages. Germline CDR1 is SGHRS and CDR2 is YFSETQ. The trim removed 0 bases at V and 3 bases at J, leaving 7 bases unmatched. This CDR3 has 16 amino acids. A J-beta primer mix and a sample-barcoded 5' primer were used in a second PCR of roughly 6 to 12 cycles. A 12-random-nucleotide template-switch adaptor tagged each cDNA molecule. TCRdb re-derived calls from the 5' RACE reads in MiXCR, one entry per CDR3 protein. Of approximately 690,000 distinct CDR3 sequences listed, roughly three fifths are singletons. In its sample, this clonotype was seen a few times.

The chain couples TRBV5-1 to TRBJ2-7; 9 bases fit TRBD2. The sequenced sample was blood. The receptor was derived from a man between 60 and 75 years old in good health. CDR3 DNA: TGCGCCAGCAGCTTGGCGGCTAGCGGGACTGTCTACGAGCAGTACTTC. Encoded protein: CASSLAASGTVYEQYF.